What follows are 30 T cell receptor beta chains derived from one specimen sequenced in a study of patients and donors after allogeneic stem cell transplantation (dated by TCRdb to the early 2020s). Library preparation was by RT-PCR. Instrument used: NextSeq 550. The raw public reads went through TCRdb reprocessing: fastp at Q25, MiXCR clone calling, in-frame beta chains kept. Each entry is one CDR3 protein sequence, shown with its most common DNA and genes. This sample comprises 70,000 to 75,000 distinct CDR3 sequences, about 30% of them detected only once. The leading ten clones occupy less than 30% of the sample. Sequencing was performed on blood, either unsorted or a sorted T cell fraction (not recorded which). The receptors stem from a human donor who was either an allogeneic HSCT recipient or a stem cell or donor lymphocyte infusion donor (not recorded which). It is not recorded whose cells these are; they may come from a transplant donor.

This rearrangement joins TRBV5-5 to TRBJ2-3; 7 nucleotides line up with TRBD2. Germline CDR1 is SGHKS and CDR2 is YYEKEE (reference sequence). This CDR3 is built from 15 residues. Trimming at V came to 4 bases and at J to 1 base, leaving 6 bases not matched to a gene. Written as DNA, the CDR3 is TGTGCCAGCAGCACCGGACTAGGCGGCACAGATACGCAGTATTTT. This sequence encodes CASSTGLGGTDTQYF.

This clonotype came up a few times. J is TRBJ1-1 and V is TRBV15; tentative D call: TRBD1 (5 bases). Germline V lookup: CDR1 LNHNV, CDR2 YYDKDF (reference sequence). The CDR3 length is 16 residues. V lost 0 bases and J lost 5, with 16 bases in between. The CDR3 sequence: CATSREAFYGGTEAFF. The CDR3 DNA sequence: TGTGCCACCAGCAGAGAGGCGTTTTATGGGGGAACTGAAGCTTTCTTT.

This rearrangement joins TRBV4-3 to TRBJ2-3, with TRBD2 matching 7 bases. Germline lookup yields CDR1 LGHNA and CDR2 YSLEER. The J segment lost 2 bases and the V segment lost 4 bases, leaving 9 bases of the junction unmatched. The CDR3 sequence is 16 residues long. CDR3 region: CASSPGLDRDTDTQYF. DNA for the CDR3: TGCGCCAGCAGCCCCGGACTAGACCGAGACACAGATACGCAGTATTTT.

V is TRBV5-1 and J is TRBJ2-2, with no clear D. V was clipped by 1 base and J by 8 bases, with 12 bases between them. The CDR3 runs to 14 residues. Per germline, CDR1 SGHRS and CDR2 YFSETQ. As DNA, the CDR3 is TGCGCCAGCAGCTTGCCCACAGACGGTGGGGAGCTGTTTTTT. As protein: CASSLPTDGGELFF.

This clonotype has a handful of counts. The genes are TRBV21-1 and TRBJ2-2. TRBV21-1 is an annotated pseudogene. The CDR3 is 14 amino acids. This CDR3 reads CASSNAQSAGELFF. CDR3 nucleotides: TGTGCCAGCAGCAATGCCCAAAGTGCCGGGGAGCTGTTTTTT.

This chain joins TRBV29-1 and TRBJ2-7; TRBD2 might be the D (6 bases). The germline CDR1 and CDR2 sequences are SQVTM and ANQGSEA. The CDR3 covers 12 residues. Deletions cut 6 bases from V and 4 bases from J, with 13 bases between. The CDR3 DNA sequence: TGCAGCGTCGGGACTGGAGGTTACGAGCAGTACTTC. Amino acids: CSVGTGGYEQYF.

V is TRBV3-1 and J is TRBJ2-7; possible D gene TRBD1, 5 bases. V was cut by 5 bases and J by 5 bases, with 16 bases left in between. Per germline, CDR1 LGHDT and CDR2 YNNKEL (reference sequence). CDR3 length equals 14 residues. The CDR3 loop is CASSRVSKGDEQYF. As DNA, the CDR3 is TGTGCCAGCAGCAGGGTCTCTAAAGGGGACGAGCAGTACTTC.

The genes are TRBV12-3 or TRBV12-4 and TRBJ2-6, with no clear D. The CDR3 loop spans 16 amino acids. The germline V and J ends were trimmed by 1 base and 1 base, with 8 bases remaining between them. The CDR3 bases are TGTGCCAGCAGTTTAGTGTGGTTGTCTGGGGCCAACGTCCTGACTTTC. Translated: CASSLVWLSGANVLTF.

CDR3 loop: CASSLPPTGTGELFF. In nucleotides, the CDR3 is TGCGCCAGCAGCTTGCCCCCCACAGGGACCGGGGAGCTGTTTTTT. The chain has TRBV5-1 and TRBJ2-2; D might be TRBD1 (6 bases). The V gene's germline CDR1 is SGHRS and CDR2 YFSETQ. This CDR3 comprises 15 residues. V lost 1 base to trimming and J lost 5 bases, with 12 bases between them.

For the CDR3, the DNA is TGTGCCAGCACCCGGGACAGGGTGATGAATGAGCAGTTCTTC. Translating it yields CASTRDRVMNEQFF. The V and J genes are TRBV6-2 or TRBV6-3 and TRBJ2-1, with 9 bases fitting TRBD1. Unmatched junction bases numbered 8, after V lost 7 bases and J lost 7 bases. The CDR3 is 14 residues long. Per the germline V gene, CDR1 is MNHEY and CDR2 is SVGEGT.

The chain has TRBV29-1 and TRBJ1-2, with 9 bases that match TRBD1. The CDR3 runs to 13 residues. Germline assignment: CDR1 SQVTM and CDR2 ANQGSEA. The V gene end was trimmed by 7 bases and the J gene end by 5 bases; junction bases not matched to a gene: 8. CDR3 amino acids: CSASGQGKYGYTF. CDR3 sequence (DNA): TGCAGCGCCTCGGGACAGGGAAAATATGGCTACACCTTC.

DNA for the CDR3: TGTGCCAGCAGCTTAAGGGACGGATCGTACCCTTACTACAATGAGCAGTTCTTC. Translated: CASSLRDGSYPYYNEQFF. The J gene is TRBJ2-1, the V gene TRBV7-9; D might be TRBD1 or TRBD2, each matching 5 bases. Trimming left V 2 bases short and J 3 bases short, with 20 bases between. The CDR3 has 18 amino acids. Per the germline V gene, CDR1 is SEHNR and CDR2 is FQNEAQ (reference sequence).

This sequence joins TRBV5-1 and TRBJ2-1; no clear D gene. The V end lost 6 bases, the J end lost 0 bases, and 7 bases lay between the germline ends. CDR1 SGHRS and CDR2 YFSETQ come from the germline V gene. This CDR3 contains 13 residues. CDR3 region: CASMYNSYNEQFF. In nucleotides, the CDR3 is TGCGCCAGCATGTACAACTCCTACAATGAGCAGTTCTTC.

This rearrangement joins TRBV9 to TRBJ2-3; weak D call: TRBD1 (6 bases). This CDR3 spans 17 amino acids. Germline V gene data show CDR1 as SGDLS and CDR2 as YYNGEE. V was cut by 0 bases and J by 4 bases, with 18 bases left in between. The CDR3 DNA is TGTGCCAGCAGCGTAGATGTCAGCTTCCAGGGGCCAGATACGCAGTATTTT. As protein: CASSVDVSFQGPDTQYF.

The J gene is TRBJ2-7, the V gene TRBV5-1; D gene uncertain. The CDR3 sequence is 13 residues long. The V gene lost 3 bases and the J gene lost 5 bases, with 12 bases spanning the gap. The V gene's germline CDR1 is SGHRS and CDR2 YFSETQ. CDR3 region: CASSSWTTDEQYF. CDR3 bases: TGCGCCAGCAGCTCTTGGACGACCGACGAGCAGTACTTC.

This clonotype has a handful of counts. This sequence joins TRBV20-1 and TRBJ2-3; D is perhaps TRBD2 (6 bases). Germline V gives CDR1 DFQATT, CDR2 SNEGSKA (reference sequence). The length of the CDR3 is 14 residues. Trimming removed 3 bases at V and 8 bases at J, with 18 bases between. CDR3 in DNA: TGCAGTGCTAGTGGGTCTAGCGTGAAGGTTACGCAGTATTTT. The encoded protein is CSASGSSVKVTQYF.

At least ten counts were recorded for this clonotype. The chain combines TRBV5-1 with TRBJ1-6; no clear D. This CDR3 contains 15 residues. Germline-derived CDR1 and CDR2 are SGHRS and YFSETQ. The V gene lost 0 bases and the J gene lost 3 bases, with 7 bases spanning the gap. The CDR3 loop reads CASSLVTDYNSPLHF. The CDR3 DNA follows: TGCGCCAGCAGCTTGGTGACTGACTATAATTCACCCCTCCACTTT.

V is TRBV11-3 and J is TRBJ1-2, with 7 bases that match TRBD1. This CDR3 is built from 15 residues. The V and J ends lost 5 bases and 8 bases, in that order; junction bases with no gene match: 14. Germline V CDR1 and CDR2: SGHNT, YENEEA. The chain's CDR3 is CASSPRQGLARGYTF. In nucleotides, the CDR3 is TGTGCCAGCAGCCCACGACAGGGACTAGCACGCGGCTACACCTTC. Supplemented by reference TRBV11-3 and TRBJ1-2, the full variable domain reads EAGVVQSPRYKIIEKKQPVAFWCNPISGHNTLYWYLQNLGQGPELLIRYENEEAVDDSQLPKDRFSAERLKGVDSTLKIQPAELGDSAVYLCASSPRQGLARGYTFGSGTRLTVV.

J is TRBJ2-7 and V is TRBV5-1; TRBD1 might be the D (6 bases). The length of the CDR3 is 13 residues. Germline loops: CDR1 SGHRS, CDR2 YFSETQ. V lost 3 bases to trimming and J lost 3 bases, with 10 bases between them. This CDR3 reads CASSSAGVYEQYF. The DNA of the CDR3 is TGCGCCAGCAGCTCAGCAGGGGTCTACGAGCAGTACTTC. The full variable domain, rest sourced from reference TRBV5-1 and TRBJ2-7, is KAGVTQTPRYLIKTRGQQVTLSCSPISGHRSVSWYQQTPGQGLQFLFEYFSETQRNKGNFPGRFSGRQFSNSRSEMNVSTLELGDSALYLCASSSAGVYEQYFGPGTRLTVT.

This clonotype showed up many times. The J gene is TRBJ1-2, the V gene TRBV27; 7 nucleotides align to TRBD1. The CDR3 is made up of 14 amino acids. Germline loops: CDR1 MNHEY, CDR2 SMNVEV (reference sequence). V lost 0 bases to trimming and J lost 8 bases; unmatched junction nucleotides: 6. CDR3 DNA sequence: TGTGCCAGCAGTTTATCCGGACAGGCTGGGGGCTACACCTTC. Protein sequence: CASSLSGQAGGYTF.

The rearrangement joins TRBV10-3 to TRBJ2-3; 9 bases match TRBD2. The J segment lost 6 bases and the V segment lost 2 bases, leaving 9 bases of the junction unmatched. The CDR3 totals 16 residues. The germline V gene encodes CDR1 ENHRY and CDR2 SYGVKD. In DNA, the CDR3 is TGTGCCATCAGTGAGACTTCTAGCGGGGTATTGGATACGCAGTATTTT. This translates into CAISETSSGVLDTQYF.

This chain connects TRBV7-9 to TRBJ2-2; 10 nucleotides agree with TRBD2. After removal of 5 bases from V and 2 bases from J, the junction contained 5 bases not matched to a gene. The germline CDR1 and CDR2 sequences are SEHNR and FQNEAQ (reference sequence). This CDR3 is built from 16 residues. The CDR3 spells CASSTQLAGNTGELFF. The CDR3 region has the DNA TGTGCCAGCAGCACCCAACTAGCGGGAAACACCGGGGAGCTGTTTTTT.

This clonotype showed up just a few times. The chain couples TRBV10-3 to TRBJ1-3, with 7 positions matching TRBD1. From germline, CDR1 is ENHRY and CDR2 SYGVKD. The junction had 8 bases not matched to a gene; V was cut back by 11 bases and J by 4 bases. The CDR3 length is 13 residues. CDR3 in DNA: TGTGCCGGACGACAGGGCCCCGGAAACACCATATATTTT. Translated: CAGRQGPGNTIYF.

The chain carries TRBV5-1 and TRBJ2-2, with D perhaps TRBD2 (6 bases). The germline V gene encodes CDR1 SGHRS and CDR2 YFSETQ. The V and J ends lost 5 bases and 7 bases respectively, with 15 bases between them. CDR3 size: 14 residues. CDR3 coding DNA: TGCGCCAGCAGTCGTGGCGGGAATGGCGGGGAGCTGTTTTTT. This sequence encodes CASSRGGNGGELFF.

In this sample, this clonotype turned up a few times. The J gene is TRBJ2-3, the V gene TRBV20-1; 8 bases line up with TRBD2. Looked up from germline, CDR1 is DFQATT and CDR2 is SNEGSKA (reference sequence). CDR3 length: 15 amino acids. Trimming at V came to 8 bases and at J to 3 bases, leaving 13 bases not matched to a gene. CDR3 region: CSLEQRGRWTDTQYF. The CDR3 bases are TGCAGTCTAGAGCAGCGGGGGAGGTGGACAGATACGCAGTATTTT.

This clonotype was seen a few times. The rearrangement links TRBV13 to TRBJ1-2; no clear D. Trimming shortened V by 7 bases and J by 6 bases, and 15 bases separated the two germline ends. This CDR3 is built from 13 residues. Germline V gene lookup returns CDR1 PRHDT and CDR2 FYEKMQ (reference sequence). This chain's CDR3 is CASTPVGVDGYTF. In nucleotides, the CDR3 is TGTGCCAGCACTCCCGTCGGGGTTGATGGCTACACCTTC.

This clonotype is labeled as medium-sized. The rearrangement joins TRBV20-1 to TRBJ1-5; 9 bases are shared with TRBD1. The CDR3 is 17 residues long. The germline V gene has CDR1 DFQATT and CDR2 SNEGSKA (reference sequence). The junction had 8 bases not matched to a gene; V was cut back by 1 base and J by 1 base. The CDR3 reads CSARARTGAGSNQPQHF. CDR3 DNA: TGCAGTGCTAGAGCCCGGACAGGGGCGGGGAGCAATCAGCCCCAGCATTTT.

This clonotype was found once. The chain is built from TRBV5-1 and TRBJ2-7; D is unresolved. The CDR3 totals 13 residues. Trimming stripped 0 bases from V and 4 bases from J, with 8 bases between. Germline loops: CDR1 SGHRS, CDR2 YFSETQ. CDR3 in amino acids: CASSLDTFYEQYF. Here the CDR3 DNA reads TGCGCCAGCAGCTTGGACACCTTTTACGAGCAGTACTTC.

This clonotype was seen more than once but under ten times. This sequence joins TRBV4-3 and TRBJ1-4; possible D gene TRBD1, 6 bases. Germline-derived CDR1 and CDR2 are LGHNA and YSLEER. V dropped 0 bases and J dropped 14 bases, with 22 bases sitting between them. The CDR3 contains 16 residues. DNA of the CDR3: TGCGCCAGCAGCCAAGAGATACGTCTCCTAGGGGGGGGGCTGTTTTTT. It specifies CASSQEIRLLGGGLFF.

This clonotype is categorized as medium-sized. The CDR3 loop reads CASSLATNTEAFF. Written as DNA, the CDR3 is TGCGCCAGCAGCTTGGCGACGAACACTGAAGCTTTCTTT. The chain links TRBV5-1 to TRBJ1-1, with D unclear. This CDR3 contains 13 residues. The V and J ends lost 0 bases and 1 base respectively, with 4 bases between them. Germline V lookup: CDR1 SGHRS, CDR2 YFSETQ.